Below are 29 T cell receptor beta chains sequenced from a single sample in a study of PD-1 blockade in classical Hodgkin lymphoma. Some clones are missing from TCRdb's copy, which holds only in-frame ones; the method was immunoSEQ multiplex PCR. This table holds some 96,000 clones, roughly 76% found once. In every patient, relapse followed autologous stem cell transplantation, while exposure to brentuximab vedotin differed. Specimen: peripheral blood mononuclear cells (PBMCs), collected before the second cycle of nivolumab. Receptors originate from a human donor with classical Hodgkin lymphoma.

The V and J genes are TRBV7-8 and TRBJ2-7; no definite D call. The V gene's germline CDR1 is SGHVS and CDR2 FQNEAQ. The V and J ends lost 4 bases and 6 bases respectively, with 13 bases between them. The CDR3 runs to 13 residues. The chain's CDR3 is CASSSPPAREQYF. CDR3 nucleotide sequence: TGTGCCAGCAGCTCTCCGCCCGCGCGCGAGCAGTACTTC. Full variable domain (rest looked up from reference TRBV7-8 and TRBJ2-7): GAGVSQSPRYKVAKRGQDVALRCDPISGHVSLFWYQQALGQGPEFLTYFQNEAQLDKSGLPSDRFFAERPEGSVSTLKIQRTQQEDSAVYLCASSSPPAREQYFGPGTRLTVT.

The rearrangement uses TRBV9 and TRBJ1-4; no firm D call. The CDR3 is 13 amino acids. V was clipped by 4 bases and J by 2 bases, with 6 bases between them. The germline V gene encodes CDR1 SGDLS and CDR2 YYNGEE. DNA of the CDR3: TGTGCCAGCAGCCGGCGGACTAATGAAAAACTGTTTTTT. It yields the protein CASSRRTNEKLFF.

This chain joins TRBV4-3 and TRBJ2-7; TRBD2 agrees at 7 bases. The CDR3 consists of 15 residues. Germline V lookup: CDR1 LGHNA, CDR2 YSLEER. J gave up 1 base and V 2 bases, and 5 bases lay outside the gene matches. CDR3 coding DNA: TGCGCCAGCAGCCAACCCCCTAGCGGTTCCTACGAGCAGTACTTC. This sequence encodes CASSQPPSGSYEQYF.

This clone appeared a few times. The chain combines TRBV5-1 with TRBJ1-2; 8 bases line up with TRBD1. This CDR3 spans 12 amino acids. Germline trimming cut 5 bases from V and 8 bases from J; bases unmatched to any gene: 5. Germline CDR1 reads SGHRS; CDR2 reads YFSETQ. CDR3 protein: CASRDRVSGYTF. DNA of the CDR3: TGCGCCAGCAGGGACAGGGTAAGCGGCTACACCTTC.

The chain combines TRBV28 with TRBJ1-2; possible D gene TRBD1, 6 bases. Per the germline V gene, CDR1 is MDHEN and CDR2 is SYDVKM. This CDR3 is 13 amino acids long. V lost 4 bases and J lost 8, with 14 bases in between. In DNA form, the CDR3 reads TGTGCCAGCAGTTCGCAGGGGCGCGAGGGCTACACCTTC. It translates to CASSSQGREGYTF.

This chain connects TRBV7-9 to TRBJ2-2, with 9 nucleotides matching TRBD1. After removal of 5 bases from V and 7 bases from J, the junction contained 8 bases not matched to a gene. Germline CDR1 reads SEHNR; CDR2 reads FQNEAQ (reference sequence). This CDR3 spans 15 amino acids. CDR3 in DNA: TGTGCCAGCAGCCCTCGACAGGGGGTAAACGGGGAGCTGTTTTTT. Encoded protein: CASSPRQGVNGELFF.

The chain has TRBV7-9 and TRBJ1-1, with D perhaps matching TRBD1 (6 bases). Deletions cut 0 bases from V and 5 bases from J, with 10 bases between. Looked up from germline, CDR1 is SEHNR and CDR2 is FQNEAQ (reference sequence). The CDR3 runs to 14 residues. The chain's CDR3 is CASSLAGGRTEAFF. DNA for the CDR3: TGTGCCAGCAGCTTAGCTGGGGGGCGGACTGAAGCTTTCTTT.

This clone was observed a handful of times. The CDR3 DNA is TGTGCCAGCAGTTACGATGGAGGGTCAGATACGCAGTATTTT. Residues: CASSYDGGSDTQYF. The genes are TRBV6-6 and TRBJ2-3, with D possibly matching TRBD2 (6 bases). CDR1 is MNHNY and CDR2 is SVGAGI in the germline V gene (reference sequence). The CDR3 covers 14 residues. Trimming cost V 2 bases and J 4 bases, with 10 bases left between them.

Only one count was recorded for this clone. The chain carries TRBV7-2 and TRBJ1-5; D might be TRBD1 (6 bases). The CDR3 totals 13 residues. Germline V CDR1 and CDR2: SGHTA, FQGNSA. Trimming pared 7 bases from V and 1 base from J, leaving 8 bases between. CDR3 protein: CASTGQSNQPQHF. The CDR3 DNA reads as TGTGCCAGCACAGGACAGAGCAATCAGCCCCAGCATTTT.

The rearrangement links TRBV10-3 to TRBJ2-7; no definite D call. Per the germline V gene, CDR1 is ENHRY and CDR2 is SYGVKD. Deletions cut 10 bases from V and 2 bases from J, with 18 bases between. This CDR3 has 14 residues. CDR3 loop: CATIPSERTYEQYF. The CDR3 DNA is TGTGCCACCATTCCCAGTGAGAGAACCTACGAGCAGTACTTC.

This chain joins TRBV30 and TRBJ2-1; D not resolved. CDR3 size: 13 residues. CDR1 is GTSNPN and CDR2 is SVGIG in the germline V gene (reference sequence). Trimming cost V 7 bases and J 0 bases, with 10 bases left between them. In nucleotides, the CDR3 is TGTGCCTTGGACCAGAGCTCCTACAATGAGCAGTTCTTC. The encoded protein is CALDQSSYNEQFF. The full variable domain, completed using reference TRBV30 and TRBJ2-1, is SQTIHQWPATLVQPVGSPLSLECTVEGTSNPNLYWYRQAAGRGLQLLFYSVGIGQISSEVPQNLSASRPQDRQFILSSKKLLLSDSGFYLCALDQSSYNEQFFGPGTRLTVL.

V and J are TRBV28 and TRBJ1-5; D perhaps matches TRBD1 (5 bases). Trimming took off 6 bases at V and 3 bases at J, with 18 bases between the two ends. This CDR3 region has 16 residues. In germline, CDR1 is MDHEN, CDR2 SYDVKM. The CDR3 region is CASRRFRDVANQPQHF. The CDR3, as DNA: TGTGCCAGCAGGCGATTCAGGGATGTGGCCAATCAGCCCCAGCATTTT. The complete variable domain, with remaining parts taken from reference TRBV28 and TRBJ1-5, reads DVKVTQSSRYLVKRTGEKVFLECVQDMDHENMFWYRQDPGLGLRLIYFSYDVKMKEKGDIPEGYSVSREKKERFSLILESASTNQTSMYLCASRRFRDVANQPQHFGDGTRLSIL.

V gene TRBV10-3 combines with J gene TRBJ2-7, with TRBD2 as a possible D gene (6 bases). The germline V gene has CDR1 ENHRY and CDR2 SYGVKD. There are 13 residues in the CDR3. V lost 2 bases and J 7 bases, leaving 12 bases between the germline ends. The CDR3 DNA reads TGTGCCATCAGTGAGAGGGAGGCTGGGGAGCAGTACTTC. Translation gives CAISEREAGEQYF.

This clone was seen a few times. The chain has TRBV19 and TRBJ2-7; 11 bases match TRBD2. The germline V gene encodes CDR1 LNHDA and CDR2 SQIVND (reference sequence). Trimming removed 6 bases from V and 5 bases from J; junction bases left unmatched: 9. CDR3 size: 15 residues. The CDR3 region is CASSPFSGRANEQYF. CDR3 in DNA: TGTGCCAGTAGCCCCTTTAGCGGGAGGGCAAACGAGCAGTACTTC.

The chain recombines TRBV10-3 with TRBJ2-7, with TRBD1 as a possible D gene (7 bases). Per the germline V gene, CDR1 is ENHRY and CDR2 is SYGVKD. The V gene lost 4 bases and the J gene lost 2 bases, with 27 bases spanning the gap. The CDR3 runs 19 residues. The DNA for the CDR3 is TGTGCCATCAGTGGAGGAGGGCAGGGGGGTGTTAGCGACGCCTACGAGCAGTACTTC. Its protein product is CAISGGGQGGVSDAYEQYF.

The V and J genes are TRBV19 and TRBJ2-2; possibly TRBD2 for D (6 bases). The CDR3 extends over 15 amino acids. Germline lookup yields CDR1 LNHDA and CDR2 SQIVND (reference sequence). The germline V and J ends were trimmed by 1 base and 6 bases, with 12 bases remaining between them. CDR3 residues: CASSIGLARSGELFF. CDR3 DNA: TGTGCCAGTAGTATAGGTCTAGCGCGGTCCGGGGAGCTGTTTTTT.

The rearrangement links TRBV6-1 to TRBJ1-1; 9 bases line up with TRBD1. CDR3 length: 15 amino acids. CDR1 and CDR2 from the germline V gene are MNHNS and SASEGT. V lost 5 bases and J lost 1; bases outside the gene matches: 5. The CDR3, as DNA: TGTGCCAGCAGTTTATCGGGACAGGGGAACACTGAAGCTTTCTTT. Residues: CASSLSGQGNTEAFF.

The table lists this clone with a few counts. V gene TRBV2 combines with J gene TRBJ1-5; the D is unclear. V was clipped by 1 base and J by 0 bases, with 7 bases between them. The CDR3 totals 15 residues. Germline lookup yields CDR1 SNHLY and CDR2 FYNNEI. CDR3 in DNA: TGTGCCAGCAGTGAAGAGGTTGGTAGCAATCAGCCCCAGCATTTT. This sequence encodes CASSEEVGSNQPQHF.

V and J are TRBV10-3 and TRBJ1-1, with 10 bases matching TRBD1. After removal of 11 bases from V and 5 bases from J, the junction contained 14 bases not matched to a gene. There are 15 residues in the CDR3. Per the germline V gene, CDR1 is ENHRY and CDR2 is SYGVKD. The CDR3 coding sequence is TGTGCCTCAACCGGGACAGGGGCCTCGGGGACTGAAGCTTTCTTT. Its translation: CASTGTGASGTEAFF.

This chain uses TRBV20-1 with TRBJ1-2, with no clear D. The V end lost 3 bases, the J end lost 8 bases, and 7 bases lay between the germline ends. The CDR3 has 10 residues. Germline loops: CDR1 DFQATT, CDR2 SNEGSKA (reference sequence). The CDR3 sequence: CSARVRGYTF. Written as DNA, the CDR3 is TGCAGTGCTAGGGTTCGGGGCTACACCTTC.

CDR3 sequence reads: CASSQLGQLHDTQYF. The DNA for the CDR3 is TGCGCCAGCAGCCAACTAGGCCAACTACACGATACGCAGTATTTT. J is TRBJ2-3 and V is TRBV4-3; D not certain. Germline CDR1 LGHNA, CDR2 YSLEER. CDR3 size: 15 residues. Trimming shortened V by 2 bases and J by 6 bases, and 15 bases separated the two germline ends.

This chain joins TRBV28 and TRBJ1-5; the match to TRBD1 covers 8 bases. The CDR3 totals 13 residues. CDR1 and CDR2 (germline): MDHEN, SYDVKM. Trimming removed 3 bases from V and 11 bases from J; junction bases left unmatched: 6. The CDR3 nucleotides read TGTGCCAGCAGTTTGGACAGGGAAAGGTCCCAGCATTTT. Encoded protein: CASSLDRERSQHF.

The CDR3 nucleotides read TGTGCCAGCAGTTTAGGCGCCGGGACAGCTGAAGAGACCCAGTACTTC. Its protein is CASSLGAGTAEETQYF. The V and J genes are TRBV28 and TRBJ2-5; TRBD1 agrees at 7 bases. CDR3 length equals 16 residues. Unmatched junction bases numbered 9, after V lost 2 bases and J lost 3 bases. CDR1 is MDHEN and CDR2 is SYDVKM in the germline V gene.

The sample holds a few counts of this clone. The V and J genes are TRBV4-2 and TRBJ1-1, with 9 bases aligning to TRBD1. The CDR3 length is 14 residues. Trimming removed 4 bases from V and 7 bases from J; junction bases left unmatched: 7. Germline V gene sequence: CDR1 LGHNA, CDR2 YNFKEQ. In DNA form, the CDR3 reads TGTGCCAGCAGCCCCCCGGACAGGGGCAGTGAAGCTTTCTTT. This codes for CASSPPDRGSEAFF.

The J gene is TRBJ1-5, the V gene TRBV7-2; D gene uncertain. V lost 4 bases and J 11 bases, leaving 15 bases between the germline ends. The CDR3 loop spans 13 amino acids. CDR1 is SGHTA and CDR2 is FQGNSA in the germline V gene. CDR3 loop: CASSSSRIGAQHF. Here the CDR3 DNA reads TGTGCCAGCAGCTCGAGTAGGATTGGAGCCCAGCATTTT.

This rearrangement joins TRBV11-2 to TRBJ1-2, with TRBD1 identical over 7 bases. The CDR3 length is 14 residues. V dropped 4 bases and J dropped 7; count of bases not matched to a gene: 9. Germline assignment: CDR1 SGHAT and CDR2 FQNNGV. The CDR3 spells CASSSQGGTFGYTF. In DNA form, the CDR3 reads TGTGCCAGCAGCTCCCAGGGGGGCACTTTTGGCTACACCTTC.

This rearrangement joins TRBV7-2 to TRBJ2-1; no definite D call. CDR1 SGHTA and CDR2 FQGNSA come from the germline V gene. Trimming shortened V by 5 bases and J by 4 bases, and 6 bases separated the two germline ends. The CDR3 extends over 12 amino acids. CDR3 nucleotides: TGTGCCAGCAGCGCTAGTTACAATGAGCAGTTCTTC. It specifies CASSASYNEQFF.

The J gene is TRBJ2-1, the V gene TRBV28; tentative D call: TRBD1 (6 bases). The CDR3 runs to 17 residues. V lost 5 bases and J lost 1, with 18 bases in between. Germline CDR1 MDHEN, CDR2 SYDVKM. The CDR3 coding sequence is TGTGCCAGCAGTCTCGGACGGGGCAGGGGTTCCTACAATGAGCAGTTCTTC. This sequence encodes CASSLGRGRGSYNEQFF.

This chain uses TRBV5-1 with TRBJ2-5; a possible D gene is TRBD2 (5 bases). The germline V and J ends were trimmed by 4 bases and 2 bases, with 12 bases remaining between them. Germline lookup yields CDR1 SGHRS and CDR2 YFSETQ. The CDR3 covers 14 residues. The CDR3 DNA reads as TGCGCCAGCAGCATAGGACGCGGGCAAGAGACCCAGTACTTC. This translates into CASSIGRGQETQYF.